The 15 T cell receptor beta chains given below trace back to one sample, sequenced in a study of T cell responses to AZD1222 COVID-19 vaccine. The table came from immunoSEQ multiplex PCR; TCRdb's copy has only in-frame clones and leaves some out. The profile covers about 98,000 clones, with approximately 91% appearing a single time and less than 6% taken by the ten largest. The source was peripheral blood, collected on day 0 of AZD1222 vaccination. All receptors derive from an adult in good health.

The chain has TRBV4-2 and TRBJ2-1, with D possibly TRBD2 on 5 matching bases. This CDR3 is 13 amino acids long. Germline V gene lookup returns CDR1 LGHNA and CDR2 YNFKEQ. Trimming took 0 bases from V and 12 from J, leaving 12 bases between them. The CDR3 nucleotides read TGTGCCAGCAGCCAAGAGAGGACTTCCGCGCAGTTCTTC. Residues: CASSQERTSAQFF.

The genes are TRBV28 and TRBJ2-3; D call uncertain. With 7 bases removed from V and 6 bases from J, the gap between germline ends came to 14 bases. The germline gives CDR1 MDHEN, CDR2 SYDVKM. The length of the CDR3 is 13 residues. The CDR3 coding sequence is TGTGCCAGCACCCCCCCCCGGGCGGATACGCAGTATTTT. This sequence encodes CASTPPRADTQYF.

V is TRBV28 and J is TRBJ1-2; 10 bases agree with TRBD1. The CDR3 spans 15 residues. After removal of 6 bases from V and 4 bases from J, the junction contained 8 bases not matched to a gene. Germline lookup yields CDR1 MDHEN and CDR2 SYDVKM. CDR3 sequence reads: CASSQWTGGSYGYTF. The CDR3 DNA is TGTGCCAGCAGCCAATGGACAGGGGGAAGCTATGGCTACACCTTC.

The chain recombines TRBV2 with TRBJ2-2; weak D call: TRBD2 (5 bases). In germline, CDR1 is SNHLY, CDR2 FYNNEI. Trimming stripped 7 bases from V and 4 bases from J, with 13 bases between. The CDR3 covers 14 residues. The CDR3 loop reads CASNKRETTGELFF. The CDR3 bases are TGTGCCAGCAATAAGAGGGAGACCACCGGGGAGCTGTTTTTT.

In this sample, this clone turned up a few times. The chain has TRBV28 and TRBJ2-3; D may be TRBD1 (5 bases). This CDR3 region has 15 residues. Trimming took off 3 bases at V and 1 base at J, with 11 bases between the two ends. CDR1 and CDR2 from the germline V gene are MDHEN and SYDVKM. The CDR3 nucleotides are TGTGCCAGCAGTTTTAATAGGGGCGGCACAGATACGCAGTATTTT. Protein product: CASSFNRGGTDTQYF.

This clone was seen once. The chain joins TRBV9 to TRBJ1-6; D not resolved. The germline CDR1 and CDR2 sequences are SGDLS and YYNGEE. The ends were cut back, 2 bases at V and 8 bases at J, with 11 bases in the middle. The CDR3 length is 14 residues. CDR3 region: CASSVSRADSPLHF. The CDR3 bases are TGTGCCAGCAGCGTCAGCCGGGCAGATTCACCCCTCCACTTT.

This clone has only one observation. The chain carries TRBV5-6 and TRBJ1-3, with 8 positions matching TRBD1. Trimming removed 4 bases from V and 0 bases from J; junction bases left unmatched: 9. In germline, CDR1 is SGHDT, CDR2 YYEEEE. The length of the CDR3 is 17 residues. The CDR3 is CASSETGESFSGNTIYF. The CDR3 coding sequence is TGTGCCAGCAGCGAGACAGGGGAATCCTTCTCTGGAAACACCATATATTTT.

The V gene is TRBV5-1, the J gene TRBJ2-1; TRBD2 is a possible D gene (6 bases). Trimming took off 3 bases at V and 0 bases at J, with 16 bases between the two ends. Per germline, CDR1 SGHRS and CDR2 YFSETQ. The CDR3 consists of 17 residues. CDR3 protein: CASSSTTSISSYNEQFF. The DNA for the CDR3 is TGCGCCAGCAGCTCAACTACTAGCATCAGCTCCTACAATGAGCAGTTCTTC. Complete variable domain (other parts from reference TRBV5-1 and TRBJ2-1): KAGVTQTPRYLIKTRGQQVTLSCSPISGHRSVSWYQQTPGQGLQFLFEYFSETQRNKGNFPGRFSGRQFSNSRSEMNVSTLELGDSALYLCASSSTTSISSYNEQFFGPGTRLTVL.

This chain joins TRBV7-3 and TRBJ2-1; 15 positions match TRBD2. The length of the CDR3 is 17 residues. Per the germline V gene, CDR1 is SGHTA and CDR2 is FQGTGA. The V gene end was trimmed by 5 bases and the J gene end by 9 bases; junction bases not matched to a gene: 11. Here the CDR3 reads CASSPSGLAGGPGEQFF. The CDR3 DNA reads TGTGCCAGCAGCCCTAGTGGACTAGCGGGAGGGCCGGGTGAGCAGTTCTTC.

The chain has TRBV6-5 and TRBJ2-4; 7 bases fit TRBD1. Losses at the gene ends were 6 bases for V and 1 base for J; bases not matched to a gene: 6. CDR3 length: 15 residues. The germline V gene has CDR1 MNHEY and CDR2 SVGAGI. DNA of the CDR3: TGTGCCAGCAGCCGTACAGGGGACGCCAAAAACATTCAGTACTTC. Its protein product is CASSRTGDAKNIQYF.

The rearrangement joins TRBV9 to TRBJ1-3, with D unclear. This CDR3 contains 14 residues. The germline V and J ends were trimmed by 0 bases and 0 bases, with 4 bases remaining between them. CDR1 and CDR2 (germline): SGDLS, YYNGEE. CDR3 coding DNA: TGTGCCAGCAGCGTAGATGGCTCTGGAAACACCATATATTTT. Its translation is CASSVDGSGNTIYF.

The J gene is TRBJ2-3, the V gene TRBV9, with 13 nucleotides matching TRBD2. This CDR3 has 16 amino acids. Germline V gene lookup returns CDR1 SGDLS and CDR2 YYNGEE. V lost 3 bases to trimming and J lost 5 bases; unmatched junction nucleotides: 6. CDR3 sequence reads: CASSDYTSGRGDTQYF. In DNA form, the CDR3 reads TGTGCCAGCAGCGACTACACTAGCGGGAGGGGAGATACGCAGTATTTT.

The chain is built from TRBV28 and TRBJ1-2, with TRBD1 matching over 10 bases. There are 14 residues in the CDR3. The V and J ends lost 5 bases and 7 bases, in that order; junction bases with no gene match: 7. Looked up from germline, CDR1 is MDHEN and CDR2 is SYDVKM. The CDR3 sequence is CASSPGTGDFGYTF. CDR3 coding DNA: TGTGCCAGCAGTCCGGGGACAGGGGACTTTGGCTACACCTTC.

For the CDR3, the DNA is TGTGCCAGCCGGGGCAATTCACCCCTCCACTTT. Amino acids: CASRGNSPLHF. The chain combines TRBV3-1 (or the pseudogene TRBV3-2) with TRBJ1-6, with D maybe TRBD1 (5 bases). The CDR3 totals 11 residues. Germline CDR1 LGHDT, CDR2 YNNKEL (reference sequence). V lost 8 bases to trimming and J lost 7 bases, with 6 bases between them.

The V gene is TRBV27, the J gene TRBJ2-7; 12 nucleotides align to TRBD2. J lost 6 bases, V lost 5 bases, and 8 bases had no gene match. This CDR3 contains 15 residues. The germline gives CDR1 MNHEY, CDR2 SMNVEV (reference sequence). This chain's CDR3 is CASSPLTSGRSEQYF. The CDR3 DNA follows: TGTGCCAGCAGTCCCTTGACTAGCGGGAGATCCGAGCAGTACTTC.